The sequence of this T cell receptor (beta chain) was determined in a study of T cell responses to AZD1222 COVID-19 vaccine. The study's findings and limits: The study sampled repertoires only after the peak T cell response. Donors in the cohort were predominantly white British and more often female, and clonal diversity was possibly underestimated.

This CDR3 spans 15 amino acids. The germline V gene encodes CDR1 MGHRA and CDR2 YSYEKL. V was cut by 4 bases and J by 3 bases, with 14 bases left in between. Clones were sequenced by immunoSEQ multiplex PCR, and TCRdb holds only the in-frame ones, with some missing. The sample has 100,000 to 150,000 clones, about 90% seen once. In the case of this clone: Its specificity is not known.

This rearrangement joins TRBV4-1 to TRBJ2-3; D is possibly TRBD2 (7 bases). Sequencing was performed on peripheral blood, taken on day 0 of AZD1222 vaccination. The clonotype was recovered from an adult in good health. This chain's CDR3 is CASSRGGGMTDTQYF. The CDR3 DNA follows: TGCGCCAGCAGCCGGGGCGGGGGCATGACAGATACGCAGTATTTT.